These 8 T cell receptor beta chains were sequenced from one sample in a study of T cell repertoires in cytomegalovirus infection. Via MiXCR, TCRdb re-called the reads, giving one row per CDR3 protein. This sample has about 78,000 distinct CDR3 sequences, with approximately 40% found just once. No cognate antigen is known for these TCRs. Sequenced here: CD8+ T cells from cultured PBMCs, sampled from culture after CMV antigen stimulation. These receptors were collected from a human donor in good health (CMV status not recorded). Some clones in this sample may be carry-over from other donors' samples.

This clonotype was seen only a few times. This rearrangement joins TRBV2 to TRBJ1-3; 8 bases fit TRBD1. The CDR3 length is 16 residues. In germline, CDR1 is SNHLY, CDR2 FYNNEI. V was clipped by 5 bases and J by 4 bases; unmatched bases: 10. The CDR3 loop reads CASSSSLDRAGNTIYF. CDR3 coding DNA: TGTGCCAGCAGTTCCTCATTGGACAGGGCCGGAAACACCATATATTTT.

There are a few counts of this clonotype. The genes are TRBV7-9 and TRBJ2-7, with 8 bases aligning to TRBD2. The CDR3 contains 15 residues. Germline values: CDR1 SEHNR, CDR2 FQNEAQ (reference sequence). Trimming removed 3 bases from V and 7 bases from J; junction bases left unmatched: 11. CDR3 protein: CASSFLSGGLGEQYF. CDR3 bases: TGTGCCAGCAGCTTCTTGTCGGGGGGGTTGGGAGAGCAGTACTTC.

The chain carries TRBV29-1 and TRBJ2-3; D might be TRBD2 (6 bases). The CDR3 sequence is 17 residues long. Trimming removed 0 bases from V and 2 bases from J, with 18 bases in between. Germline CDR1 SQVTM, CDR2 ANQGSEA. CDR3 residues: CSVEDRGGSPLTDTQYF. The CDR3 coding sequence is TGCAGCGTTGAAGATCGCGGAGGGTCACCTCTCACAGATACGCAGTATTTT.

The gene calls are TRBV20-1 and TRBJ1-2, with a possible D match to TRBD1 (6 bases). With 3 bases removed from V and 4 bases from J, the gap between germline ends came to 18 bases. CDR3 length: 15 residues. Germline CDR1 and CDR2: DFQATT and SNEGSKA (reference sequence). CDR3 loop: CSASVQGSSGYGYTF. In DNA form, the CDR3 reads TGCAGTGCTAGTGTACAGGGAAGTTCTGGCTATGGCTACACCTTC.

This clonotype was observed a few times. The chain joins TRBV4-3 to TRBJ2-5; 10 bases are a match to TRBD1. Germline trimming cut 0 bases from V and 4 bases from J; bases unmatched to any gene: 8. In germline, CDR1 is LGHNA, CDR2 YSLEER. This CDR3 has 17 amino acids. DNA for the CDR3: TGCGCCAGCAGCCAAGATACCTACAGGACAGGGGGAGAGACCCAGTACTTC. It yields the protein CASSQDTYRTGGETQYF.

The J gene is TRBJ2-7, the V gene TRBV25-1; D is uncertain. Per the germline V gene, CDR1 is MGHDK and CDR2 is SYGVNS. Trimming cost V 4 bases and J 7 bases, with 11 bases left between them. The CDR3 contains 12 residues. Here the CDR3 DNA reads TGTGCCAGCAGTGTGAGACACCATGAGCAGTACTTC. Residues: CASSVRHHEQYF.

V gene TRBV6-2 or TRBV6-3 combines with J gene TRBJ2-7; D remains unclear. Trimming took 2 bases from V and 3 from J, leaving 14 bases between them. This CDR3 has 15 residues. Germline CDR1 is MNHEY and CDR2 is SVGEGT. The CDR3 bases are TGTGCCAGCAGTTACGACCGGGCAGGAAGCTACGAGCAGTACTTC. As protein: CASSYDRAGSYEQYF.

The table lists this clonotype with a few counts. CDR3 bases: TGTGCCAGCAGCTTAAGGCGCAGCCTCCAAGAGACCCAGTACTTC. This encodes CASSLRRSLQETQYF. V is TRBV7-2 and J is TRBJ2-5; no firm D call. The germline V gene has CDR1 SGHTA and CDR2 FQGNSA. V was shortened by 2 bases and J by 1 base, with 11 bases between the two germline ends. CDR3 length equals 15 residues.